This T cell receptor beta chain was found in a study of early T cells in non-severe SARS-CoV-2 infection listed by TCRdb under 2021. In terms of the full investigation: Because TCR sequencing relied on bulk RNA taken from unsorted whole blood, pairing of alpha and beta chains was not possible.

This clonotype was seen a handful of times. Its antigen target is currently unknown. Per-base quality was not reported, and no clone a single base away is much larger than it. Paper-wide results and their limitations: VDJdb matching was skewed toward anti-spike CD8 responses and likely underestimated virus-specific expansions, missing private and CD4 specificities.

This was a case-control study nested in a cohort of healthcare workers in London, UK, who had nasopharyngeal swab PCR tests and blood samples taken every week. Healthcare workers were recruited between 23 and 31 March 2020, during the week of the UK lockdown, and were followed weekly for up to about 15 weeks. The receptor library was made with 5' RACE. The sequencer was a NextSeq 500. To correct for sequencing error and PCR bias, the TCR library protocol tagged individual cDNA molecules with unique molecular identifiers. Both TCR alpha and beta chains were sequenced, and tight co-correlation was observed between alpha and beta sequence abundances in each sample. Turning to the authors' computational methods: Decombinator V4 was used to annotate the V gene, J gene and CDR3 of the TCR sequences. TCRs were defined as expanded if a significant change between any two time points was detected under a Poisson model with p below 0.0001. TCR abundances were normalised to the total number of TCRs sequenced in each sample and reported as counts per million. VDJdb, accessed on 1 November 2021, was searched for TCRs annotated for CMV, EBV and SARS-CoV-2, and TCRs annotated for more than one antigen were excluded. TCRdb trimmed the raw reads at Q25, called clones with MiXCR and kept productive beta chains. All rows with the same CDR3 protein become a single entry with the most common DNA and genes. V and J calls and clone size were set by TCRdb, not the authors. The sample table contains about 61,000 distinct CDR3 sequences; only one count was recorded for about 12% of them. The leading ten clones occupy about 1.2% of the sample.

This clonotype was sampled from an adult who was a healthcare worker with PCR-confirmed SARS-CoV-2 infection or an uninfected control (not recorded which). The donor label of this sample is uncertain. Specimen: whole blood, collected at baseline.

The DNA reads as follows: TGTGCCAGCAGCCCGGAAGTCGGGACAGGGGAGATGTTGGGCAGCATGAACACTGAAGCTTTCTTT. Its product reads: CASSPEVGTGEMLGSMNTEAFF. The chain is made from TRBV7-2 and TRBJ1-1; 10 bases in the middle match TRBD1. CDR1 and CDR2 are read off the germline V gene as SGHTA and FQGNSA. Spanning cysteine to phenylalanine, the CDR3 consists of 22 amino acids. The DNA shown is the 66-base CDR3, in frame from base 1. The junction shows trimming of 5 bases on V and 0 bases on J, and the gene matches do not reach 24 bases of it.